This T cell receptor (beta chain) was found in a study of OX40 agonist ivuxolimab in advanced cancers. Looked up from germline, CDR1 is SGHDT and CDR2 is YYEEEE. This CDR3 region has 17 residues. V was clipped by 0 bases and J by 5 bases, with 21 bases between them. Using immunoSEQ multiplex PCR, the repertoire was profiled, and TCRdb retains in-frame clones only, with some absent. The table includes more than 50,000 clones, about 90% detected once. Sequenced here: CD4+ or CD8+ T cells sorted from blood, sampled in a trial of the OX40 agonist ivuxolimab. The receptor's source is an adult with an advanced solid tumor such as melanoma, head and neck, liver or kidney cancer. The V and J genes are TRBV5-6 and TRBJ2-7; a weak D match, TRBD1 (5 bases). Here the CDR3 reads CASSLVLEQGINNEQYF. CDR3 nucleotide sequence: TGTGCCAGCAGCTTGGTTCTGGAGCAGGGTATAAACAACGAGCAGTACTTC.